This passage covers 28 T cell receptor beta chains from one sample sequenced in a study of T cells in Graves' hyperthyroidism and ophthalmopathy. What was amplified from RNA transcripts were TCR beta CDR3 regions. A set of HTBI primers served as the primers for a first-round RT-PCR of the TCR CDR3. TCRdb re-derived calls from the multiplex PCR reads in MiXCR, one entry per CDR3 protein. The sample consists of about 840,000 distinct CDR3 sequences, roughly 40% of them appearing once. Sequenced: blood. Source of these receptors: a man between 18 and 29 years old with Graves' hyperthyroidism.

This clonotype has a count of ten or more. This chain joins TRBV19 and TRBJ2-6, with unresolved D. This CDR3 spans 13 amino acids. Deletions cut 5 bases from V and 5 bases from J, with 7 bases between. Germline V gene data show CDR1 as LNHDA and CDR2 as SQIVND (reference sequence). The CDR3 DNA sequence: TGTGCCAGTAGTGGCGCTCGGGCCAACGTCCTGACTTTC. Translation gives CASSGARANVLTF.

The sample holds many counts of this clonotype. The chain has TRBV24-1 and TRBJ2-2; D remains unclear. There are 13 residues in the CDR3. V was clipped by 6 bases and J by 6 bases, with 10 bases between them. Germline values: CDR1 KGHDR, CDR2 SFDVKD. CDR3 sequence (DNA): TGTGCCACCAGTCTAAGCCTTTCCGGGGAGCTGTTTTTT. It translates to CATSLSLSGELFF.

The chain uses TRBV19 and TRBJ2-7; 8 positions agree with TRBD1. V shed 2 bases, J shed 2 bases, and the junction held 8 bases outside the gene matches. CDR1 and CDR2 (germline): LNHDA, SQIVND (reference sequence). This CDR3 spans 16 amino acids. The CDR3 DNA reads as TGTGCCAGTAGTATATTCCAGGGGGCGCCTACCTACGAGCAGTACTTC. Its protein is CASSIFQGAPTYEQYF.

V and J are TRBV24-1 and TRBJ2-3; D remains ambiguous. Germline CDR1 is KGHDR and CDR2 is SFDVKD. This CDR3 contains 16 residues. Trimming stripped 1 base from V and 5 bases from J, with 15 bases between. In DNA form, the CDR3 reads TGTGCCACCAGTGATTTATCAGACCCCGACGGAGATACGCAGTATTTT. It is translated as CATSDLSDPDGDTQYF.

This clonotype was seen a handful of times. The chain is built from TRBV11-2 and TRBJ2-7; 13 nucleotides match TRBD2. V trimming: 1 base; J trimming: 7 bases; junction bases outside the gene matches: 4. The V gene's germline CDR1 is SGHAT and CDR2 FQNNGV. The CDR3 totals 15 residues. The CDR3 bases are TGTGCCAGCAGCTTAGGACTAGCGGGAGGTCAAGAGCAGTACTTC. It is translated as CASSLGLAGGQEQYF.

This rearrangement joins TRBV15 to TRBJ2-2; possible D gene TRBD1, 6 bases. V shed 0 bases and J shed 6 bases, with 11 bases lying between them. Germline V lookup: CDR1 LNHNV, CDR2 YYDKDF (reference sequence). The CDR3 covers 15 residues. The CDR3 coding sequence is TGTGCCACCAGCAGAGAAAAAACAGGGCCCGGGGAGCTGTTTTTT. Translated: CATSREKTGPGELFF.

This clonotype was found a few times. Written as DNA, the CDR3 is TGTGCCAGCAGCTTAACAGGGTCTGGATCCTACGAGCAGTACTTC. This gives the protein CASSLTGSGSYEQYF. This chain connects TRBV7-2 to TRBJ2-7; a weak D match, TRBD1 (6 bases). Germline CDR1 is SGHTA and CDR2 is FQGNSA. This CDR3 spans 15 amino acids. V shed 2 bases and J shed 1 base, with 12 bases lying between them. Full variable domain (remainder filled in from reference TRBV7-2 and TRBJ2-7): GAGVSQSPSNKVTEKGKDVELRCDPISGHTALYWYRQSLGQGLEFLIYFQGNSAPDKSGLPSDRFSAERTGGSVSTLTIQRTQQEDSAVYLCASSLTGSGSYEQYFGPGTRLTVT.

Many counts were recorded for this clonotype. CDR3 sequence (DNA): TGTGCCAGCCGGCCACCCACAGGGACCAACACTGAAGCTTTCTTT. Protein sequence: CASRPPTGTNTEAFF. The gene calls are TRBV7-8 and TRBJ1-1; the D gene is possibly TRBD1 (6 bases). From germline, CDR1 is SGHVS and CDR2 FQNEAQ. The CDR3 is 15 amino acids. With 8 bases removed from V and 2 bases from J, the gap between germline ends came to 18 bases. Together with reference TRBV7-8 and TRBJ1-1, the CDR3 gives the full variable domain: GAGVSQSPRYKVAKRGQDVALRCDPISGHVSLFWYQQALGQGPEFLTYFQNEAQLDKSGLPSDRFFAERPEGSVSTLKIQRTQQEDSAVYLCASRPPTGTNTEAFFGQGTRLTVV.

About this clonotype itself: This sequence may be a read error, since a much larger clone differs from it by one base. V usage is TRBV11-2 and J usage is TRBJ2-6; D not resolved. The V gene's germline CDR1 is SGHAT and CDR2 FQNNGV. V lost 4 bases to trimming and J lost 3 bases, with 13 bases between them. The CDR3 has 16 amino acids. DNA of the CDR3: TGTGCCAGCAGCTCTGGCCCCAACTTTGGGGCCAACGTCCTGACTTTC. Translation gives CASSSGPNFGANVLTF.

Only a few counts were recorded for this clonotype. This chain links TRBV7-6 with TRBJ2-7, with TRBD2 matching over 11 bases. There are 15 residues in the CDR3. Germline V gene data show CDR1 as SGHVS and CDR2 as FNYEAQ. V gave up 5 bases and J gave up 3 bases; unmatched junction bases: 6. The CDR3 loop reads CASSIIAGGDYEQYF. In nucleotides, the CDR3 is TGTGCCAGCAGCATAATAGCGGGAGGGGACTACGAGCAGTACTTC. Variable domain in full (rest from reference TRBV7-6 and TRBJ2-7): GAGVSQSPRYKVTKRGQDVALRCDPISGHVSLYWYRQALGQGPEFLTYFNYEAQQDKSGLPNDRFSAERPEGSISTLTIQRTEQRDSAMYRCASSIIAGGDYEQYFGPGTRLTVT.

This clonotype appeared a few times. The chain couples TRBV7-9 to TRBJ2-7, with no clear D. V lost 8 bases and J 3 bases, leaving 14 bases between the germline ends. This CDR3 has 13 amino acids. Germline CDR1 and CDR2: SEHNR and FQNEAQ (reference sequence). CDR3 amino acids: CASQDSTNYEQYF. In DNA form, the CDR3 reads TGTGCCAGCCAAGATTCTACGAACTACGAGCAGTACTTC.

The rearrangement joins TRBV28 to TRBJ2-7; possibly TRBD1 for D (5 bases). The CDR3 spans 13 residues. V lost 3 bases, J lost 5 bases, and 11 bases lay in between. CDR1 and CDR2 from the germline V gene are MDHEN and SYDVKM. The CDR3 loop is CASSLAGNDEQYF. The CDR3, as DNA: TGTGCCAGCAGTTTGGCAGGGAACGACGAGCAGTACTTC.

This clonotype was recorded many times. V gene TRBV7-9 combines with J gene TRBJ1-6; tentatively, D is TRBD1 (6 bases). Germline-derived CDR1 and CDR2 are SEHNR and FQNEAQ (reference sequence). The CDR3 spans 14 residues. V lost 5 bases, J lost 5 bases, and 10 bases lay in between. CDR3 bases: TGTGCCAGCAGCCTGGACAGAAATAATTCACCCCTCCACTTT. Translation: CASSLDRNNSPLHF.

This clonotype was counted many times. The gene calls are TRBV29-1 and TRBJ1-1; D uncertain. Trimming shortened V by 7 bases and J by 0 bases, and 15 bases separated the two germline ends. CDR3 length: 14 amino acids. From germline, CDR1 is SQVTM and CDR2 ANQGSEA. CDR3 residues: CSAQPRRMNTEAFF. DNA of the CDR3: TGCAGCGCCCAGCCCCGCAGGATGAACACTGAAGCTTTCTTT.

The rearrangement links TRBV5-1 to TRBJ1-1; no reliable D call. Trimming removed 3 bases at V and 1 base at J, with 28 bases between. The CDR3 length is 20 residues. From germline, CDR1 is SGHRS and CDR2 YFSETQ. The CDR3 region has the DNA TGCGCCAGCAGCTGGGCCCGCTTTTTCGGAAAGCACAGACAGAACACTGAAGCTTTCTTT. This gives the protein CASSWARFFGKHRQNTEAFF. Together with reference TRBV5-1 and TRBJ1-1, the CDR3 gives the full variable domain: KAGVTQTPRYLIKTRGQQVTLSCSPISGHRSVSWYQQTPGQGLQFLFEYFSETQRNKGNFPGRFSGRQFSNSRSEMNVSTLELGDSALYLCASSWARFFGKHRQNTEAFFGQGTRLTVV.

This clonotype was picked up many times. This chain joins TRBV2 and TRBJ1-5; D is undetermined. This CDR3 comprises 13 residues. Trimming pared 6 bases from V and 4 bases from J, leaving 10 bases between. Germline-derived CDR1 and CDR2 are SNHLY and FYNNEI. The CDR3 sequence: CASRPKANQPQHF. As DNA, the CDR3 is TGTGCCAGCAGGCCCAAAGCGAATCAGCCCCAGCATTTT. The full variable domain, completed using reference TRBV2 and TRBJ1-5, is EPEVTQTPSHQVTQMGQEVILRCVPISNHLYFYWYRQILGQKVEFLVSFYNNEISEKSEIFDDQFSVERPDGSNFTLKIRSTKLEDSAMYFCASRPKANQPQHFGDGTRLSIL.

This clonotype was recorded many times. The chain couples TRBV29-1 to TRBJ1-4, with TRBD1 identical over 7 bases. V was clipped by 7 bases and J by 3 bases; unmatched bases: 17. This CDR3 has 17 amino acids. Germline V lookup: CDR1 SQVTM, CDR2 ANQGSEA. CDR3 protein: CSASGTVGRMSNEKLFF. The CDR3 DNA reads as TGCAGCGCCTCCGGGACAGTAGGACGCATGTCTAATGAAAAACTGTTTTTT. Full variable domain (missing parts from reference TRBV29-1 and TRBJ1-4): SAVISQKPSRDICQRGTSLTIQCQVDSQVTMMFWYRQQPGQSLTLIATANQGSEATYESGFVIDKFPISRPNLTFSTLTVSNMSPEDSSIYLCSASGTVGRMSNEKLFFGSGTQLSVL.

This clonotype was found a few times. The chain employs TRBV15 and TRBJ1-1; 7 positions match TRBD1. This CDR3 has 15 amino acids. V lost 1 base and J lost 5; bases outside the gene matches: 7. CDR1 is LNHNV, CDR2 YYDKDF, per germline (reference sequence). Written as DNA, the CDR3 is TGTGCCACCAGCAGAGCAAGGGGGCGAGGTACTGAAGCTTTCTTT. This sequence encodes CATSRARGRGTEAFF.

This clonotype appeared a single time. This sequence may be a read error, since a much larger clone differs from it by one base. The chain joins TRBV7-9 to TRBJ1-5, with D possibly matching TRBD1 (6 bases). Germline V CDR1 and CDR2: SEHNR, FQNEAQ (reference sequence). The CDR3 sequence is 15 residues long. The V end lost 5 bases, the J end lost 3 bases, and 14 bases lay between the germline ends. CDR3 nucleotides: TGTGCCAGCAGCCCCTCGGACAGTTCCAATCAGCCCCAGCATTTT. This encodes CASSPSDSSNQPQHF.

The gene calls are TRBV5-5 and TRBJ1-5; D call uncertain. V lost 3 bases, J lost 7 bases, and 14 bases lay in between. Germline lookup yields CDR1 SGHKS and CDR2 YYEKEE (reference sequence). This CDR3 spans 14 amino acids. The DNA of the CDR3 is TGTGCCAGCAGCTCGACCCCGCGTGACCAGCCCCAGCATTTT. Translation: CASSSTPRDQPQHF.

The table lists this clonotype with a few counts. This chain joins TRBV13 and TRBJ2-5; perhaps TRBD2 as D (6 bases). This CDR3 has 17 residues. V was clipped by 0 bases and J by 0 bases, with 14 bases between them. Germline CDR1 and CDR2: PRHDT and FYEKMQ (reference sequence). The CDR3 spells CASSLGRAGQYQETQYF. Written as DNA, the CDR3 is TGTGCCAGCAGCTTAGGCCGAGCGGGCCAGTACCAAGAGACCCAGTACTTC.

The CDR3 loop reads CASSLGHHSYEQYF. DNA of the CDR3: TGTGCCAGCAGCTTAGGGCACCACTCCTACGAGCAGTACTTC. The chain is built from TRBV7-2 and TRBJ2-7; D gene ambiguous. Trimming shortened V by 1 base and J by 0 bases, and 7 bases separated the two germline ends. This CDR3 has 14 residues. CDR1 and CDR2 (germline): SGHTA, FQGNSA.

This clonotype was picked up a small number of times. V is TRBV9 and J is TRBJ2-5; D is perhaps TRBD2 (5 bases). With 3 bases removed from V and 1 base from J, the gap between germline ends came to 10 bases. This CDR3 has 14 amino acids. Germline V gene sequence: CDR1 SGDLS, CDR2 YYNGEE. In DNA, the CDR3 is TGTGCCAGCAGCGCAAGCGGCATCCAAGAGACCCAGTACTTC. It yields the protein CASSASGIQETQYF.

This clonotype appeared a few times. The CDR3 reads CSARGVLEEQYF. The CDR3 DNA sequence: TGCAGTGCTAGAGGCGTCTTGGAGGAGCAGTACTTC. The chain links TRBV20-1 to TRBJ2-7; D gene uncertain. This CDR3 region has 12 residues. CDR1 is DFQATT, CDR2 SNEGSKA, per germline (reference sequence). The V and J ends lost 1 base and 7 bases respectively, with 11 bases between them.

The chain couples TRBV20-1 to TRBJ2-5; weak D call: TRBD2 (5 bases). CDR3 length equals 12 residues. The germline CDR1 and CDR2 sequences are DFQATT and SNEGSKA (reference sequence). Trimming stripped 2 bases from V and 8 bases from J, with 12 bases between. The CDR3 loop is CSARPPGDTQYF. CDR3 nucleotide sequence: TGCAGTGCTAGACCTCCCGGGGATACCCAGTACTTC.

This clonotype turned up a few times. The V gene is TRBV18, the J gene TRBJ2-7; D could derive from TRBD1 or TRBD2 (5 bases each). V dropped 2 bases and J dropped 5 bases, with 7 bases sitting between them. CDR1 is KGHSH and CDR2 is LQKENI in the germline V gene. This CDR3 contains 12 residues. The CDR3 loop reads CASSPEGHEQYF. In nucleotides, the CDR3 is TGTGCCAGCTCACCAGAGGGGCACGAGCAGTACTTC.

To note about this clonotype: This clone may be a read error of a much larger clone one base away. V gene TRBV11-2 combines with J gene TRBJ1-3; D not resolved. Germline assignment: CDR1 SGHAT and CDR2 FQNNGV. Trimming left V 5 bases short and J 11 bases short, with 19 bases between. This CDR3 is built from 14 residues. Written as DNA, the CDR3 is TGTGCCAGCAGCCCTTTAAGGGCCGCGAGGGCCATATATTTT. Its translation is CASSPLRAARAIYF.

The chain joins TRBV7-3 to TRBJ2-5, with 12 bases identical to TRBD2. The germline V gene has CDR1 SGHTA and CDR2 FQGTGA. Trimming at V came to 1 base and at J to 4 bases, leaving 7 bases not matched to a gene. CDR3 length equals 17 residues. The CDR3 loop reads CASSLIPGGLAGETQYF. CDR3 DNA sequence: TGTGCCAGCAGCTTAATACCGGGGGGACTAGCGGGAGAGACCCAGTACTTC. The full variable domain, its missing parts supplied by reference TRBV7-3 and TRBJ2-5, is GAGVSQTPSNKVTEKGKYVELRCDPISGHTALYWYRQSLGQGPEFLIYFQGTGAADDSGLPNDRFFAVRPEGSVSTLKIQRTERGDSAVYLCASSLIPGGLAGETQYFGPGTRLLVL.